The source of this T cell receptor beta chain is a study of T cells after yellow fever vaccination. V lost 0 bases, J lost 7 bases, and 8 bases lay in between. This CDR3 has 13 amino acids. A 5'RACE template-switching step, the method used to make TCR cDNA, added a universal primer site and UMIs. Each CDR3 protein gets one entry after TCRdb re-called the 5' RACE reads with MiXCR. This repertoire shows about 370,000 distinct CDR3 sequences, around a tenth found once; its top ten account for around 20%. Sequencing used PBMCs, obtained on the day of the first yellow fever vaccination. The sequence derives from a man younger than 35 who received the YFV17D yellow fever vaccine. The chain employs TRBV12-3 or TRBV12-4 and TRBJ2-3; D unresolved. As DNA, the CDR3 is TGTGCCAGCAGTTTAGCACCTTTACATACGCAGTATTTT. This encodes CASSLAPLHTQYF.